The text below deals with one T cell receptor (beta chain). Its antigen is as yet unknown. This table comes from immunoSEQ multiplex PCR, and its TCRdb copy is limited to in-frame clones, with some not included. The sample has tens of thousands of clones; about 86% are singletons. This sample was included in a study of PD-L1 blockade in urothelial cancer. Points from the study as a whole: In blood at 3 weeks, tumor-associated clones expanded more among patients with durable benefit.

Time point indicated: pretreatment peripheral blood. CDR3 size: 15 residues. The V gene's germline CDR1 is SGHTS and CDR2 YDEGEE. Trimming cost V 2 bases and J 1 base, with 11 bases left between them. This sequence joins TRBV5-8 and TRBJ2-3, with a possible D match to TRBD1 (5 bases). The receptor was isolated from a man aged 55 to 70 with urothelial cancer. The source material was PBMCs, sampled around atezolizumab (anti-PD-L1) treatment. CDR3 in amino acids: CASSFYGHRTDTQYF. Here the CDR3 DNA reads TGTGCCAGCAGCTTCTATGGACACCGCACAGATACGCAGTATTTT.